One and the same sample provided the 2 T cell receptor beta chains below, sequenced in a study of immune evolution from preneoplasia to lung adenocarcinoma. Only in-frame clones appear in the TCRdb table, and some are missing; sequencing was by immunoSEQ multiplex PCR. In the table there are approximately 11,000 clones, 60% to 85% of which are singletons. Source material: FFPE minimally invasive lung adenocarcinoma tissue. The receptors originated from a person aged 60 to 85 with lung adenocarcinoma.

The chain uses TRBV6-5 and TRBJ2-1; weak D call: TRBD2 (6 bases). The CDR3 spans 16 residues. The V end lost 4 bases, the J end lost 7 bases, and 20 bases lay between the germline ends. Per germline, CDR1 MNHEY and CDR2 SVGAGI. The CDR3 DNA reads TGTGCCAGCAGTTGGGGGGTGGCGCGCGCGGGGAATGAGCAGTTCTTC. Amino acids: CASSWGVARAGNEQFF.

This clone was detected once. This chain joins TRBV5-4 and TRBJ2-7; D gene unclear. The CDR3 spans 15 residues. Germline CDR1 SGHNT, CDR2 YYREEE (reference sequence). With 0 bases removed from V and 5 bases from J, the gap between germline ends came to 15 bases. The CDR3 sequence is CASSLAVAPIDEQYF. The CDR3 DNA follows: TGTGCCAGCAGCTTGGCGGTAGCCCCCATTGACGAGCAGTACTTC. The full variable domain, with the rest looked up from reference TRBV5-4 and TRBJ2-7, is ETGVTQSPTHLIKTRGQQVTLRCSSQSGHNTVSWYQQALGQGPQFIFQYYREEENGRGNFPPRFSGLQFPNYSSELNVNALELDDSALYLCASSLAVAPIDEQYFGPGTRLTVT.